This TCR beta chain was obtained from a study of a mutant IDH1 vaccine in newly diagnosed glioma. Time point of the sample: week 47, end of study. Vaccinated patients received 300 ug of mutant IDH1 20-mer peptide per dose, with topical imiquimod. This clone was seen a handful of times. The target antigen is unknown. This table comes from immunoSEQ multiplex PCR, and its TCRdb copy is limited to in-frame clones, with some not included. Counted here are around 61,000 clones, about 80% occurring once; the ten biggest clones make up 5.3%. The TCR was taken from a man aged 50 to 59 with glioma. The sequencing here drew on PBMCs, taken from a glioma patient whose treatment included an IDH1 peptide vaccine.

Here the CDR3 DNA reads TGTGCCAGCAGTCCCGGGGGCAACGAGCAGTACTTC. Protein sequence: CASSPGGNEQYF. This chain links TRBV7-8 with TRBJ2-7, with D perhaps being TRBD1 or TRBD2 (6 bases each). Per the germline V gene, CDR1 is SGHVS and CDR2 is FQNEAQ. CDR3 length: 12 residues. V lost 6 bases, J lost 5 bases, and 11 bases lay in between.